This TCR beta chain was identified during a study of control samples from healthy donors and cancer patients. Profiling relied on immunoSEQ multiplex PCR, and the TCRdb table lists in-frame clones only, not all of them. The repertoire holds about 160,000 clones, with around 90% as singletons. This TCR was recovered from a woman aged 25-40 years in good health. Sequenced: blood.

This chain's CDR3 is CASSDSGDWGYTF. As DNA, the CDR3 is TGTGCCAGCAGTGATTCCGGGGATTGGGGCTACACCTTC. The rearrangement joins TRBV6-1 to TRBJ1-2; no definite D call. This CDR3 comprises 13 residues. The germline CDR1 and CDR2 sequences are MNHNS and SASEGT. V lost 3 bases, J lost 8 bases, and 13 bases lay in between.